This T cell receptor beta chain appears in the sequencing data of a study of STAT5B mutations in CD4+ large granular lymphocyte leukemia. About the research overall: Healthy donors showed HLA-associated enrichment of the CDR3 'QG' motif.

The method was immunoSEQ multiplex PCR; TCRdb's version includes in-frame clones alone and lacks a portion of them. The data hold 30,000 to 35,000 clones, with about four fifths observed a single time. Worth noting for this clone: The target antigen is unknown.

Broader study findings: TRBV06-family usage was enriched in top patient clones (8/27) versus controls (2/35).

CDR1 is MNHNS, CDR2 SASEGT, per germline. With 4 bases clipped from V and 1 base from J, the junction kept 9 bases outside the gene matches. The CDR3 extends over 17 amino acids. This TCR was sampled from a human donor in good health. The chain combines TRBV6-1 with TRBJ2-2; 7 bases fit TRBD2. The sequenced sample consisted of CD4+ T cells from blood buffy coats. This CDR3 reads CASSGYRWEGNTGELFF. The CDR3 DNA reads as TGTGCCAGCAGTGGGTATAGGTGGGAGGGGAACACCGGGGAGCTGTTTTTT.